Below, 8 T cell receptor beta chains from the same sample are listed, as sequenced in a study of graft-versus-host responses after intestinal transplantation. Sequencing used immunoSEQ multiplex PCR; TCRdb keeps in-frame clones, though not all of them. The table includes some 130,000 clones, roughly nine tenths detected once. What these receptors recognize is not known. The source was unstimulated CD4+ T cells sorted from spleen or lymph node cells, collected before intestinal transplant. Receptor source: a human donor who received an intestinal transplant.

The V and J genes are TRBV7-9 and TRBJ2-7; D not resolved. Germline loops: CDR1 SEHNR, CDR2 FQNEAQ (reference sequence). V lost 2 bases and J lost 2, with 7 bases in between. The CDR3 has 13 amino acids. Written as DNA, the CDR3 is TGTGCCAGCAGCTTAATGCTAGCCTACGAGCAGTACTTC. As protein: CASSLMLAYEQYF. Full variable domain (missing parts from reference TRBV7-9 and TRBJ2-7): DTGVSQNPRHKITKRGQNVTFRCDPISEHNRLYWYRQTLGQGPEFLTYFQNEAQLEKSRLLSDRFSAERPKGSFSTLEIQRTEQGDSAMYLCASSLMLAYEQYFGPGTRLTVT.

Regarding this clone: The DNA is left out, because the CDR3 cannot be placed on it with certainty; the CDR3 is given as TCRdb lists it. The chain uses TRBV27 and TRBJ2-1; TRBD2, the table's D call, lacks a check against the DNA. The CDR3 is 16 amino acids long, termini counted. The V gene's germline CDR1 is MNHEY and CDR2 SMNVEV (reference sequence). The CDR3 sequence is CASSLSLRGPYNEQFF.

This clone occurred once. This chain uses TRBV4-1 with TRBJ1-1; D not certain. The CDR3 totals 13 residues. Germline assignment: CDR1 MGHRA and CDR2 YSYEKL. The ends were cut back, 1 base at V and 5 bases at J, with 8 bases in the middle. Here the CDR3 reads CASSQVLRTEAFF. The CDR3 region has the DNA TGCGCCAGCAGCCAAGTTCTTCGGACTGAAGCTTTCTTT.

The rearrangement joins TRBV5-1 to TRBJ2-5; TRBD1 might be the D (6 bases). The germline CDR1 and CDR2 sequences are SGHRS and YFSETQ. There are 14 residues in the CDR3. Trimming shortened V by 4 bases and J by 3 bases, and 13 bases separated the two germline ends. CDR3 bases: TGCGCCAGCAGCCCGGGACAAATAAAAGAGACCCAGTACTTC. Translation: CASSPGQIKETQYF.

The CDR3 sequence is CASSRDRSSYEQYF. The DNA for the CDR3 is TGTGCCAGCAGCCGGGACAGGAGTTCCTACGAGCAGTACTTC. The chain recombines TRBV13 with TRBJ2-7, with 8 nucleotides matching TRBD1. The CDR3 runs to 14 residues. Trimming removed 5 bases from V and 1 base from J; junction bases left unmatched: 4. In germline, CDR1 is PRHDT, CDR2 FYEKMQ (reference sequence).

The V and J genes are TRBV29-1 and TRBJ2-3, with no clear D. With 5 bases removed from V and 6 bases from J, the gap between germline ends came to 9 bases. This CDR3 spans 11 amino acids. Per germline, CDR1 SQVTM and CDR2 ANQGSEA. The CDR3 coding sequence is TGCAGCGTTCGAGCTTACGATACGCAGTATTTT. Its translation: CSVRAYDTQYF.

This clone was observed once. CDR3 in DNA: TGTGCTAGTGACAGGGAGTCCTACAATGAGCAGTTCTTC. Translated, it gives CASDRESYNEQFF. The rearrangement joins TRBV12-5 to TRBJ2-1; a possible D gene is TRBD1 (6 bases). The V end was cut by 7 bases, the J end by 1 base, with 8 bases between. The CDR3 loop spans 13 amino acids. Germline values: CDR1 LGHNT, CDR2 FRNRAP. Combining the CDR3 with reference TRBV12-5 and TRBJ2-1 gives the whole variable domain DARVTQTPRHKVTEMGQEVTMRCQPILGHNTVFWYRQTMMQGLELLAYFRNRAPLDDSGMPKDRFSAEMPDATLATLKIQPSEPRDSAVYFCASDRESYNEQFFGPGTRLTVL.

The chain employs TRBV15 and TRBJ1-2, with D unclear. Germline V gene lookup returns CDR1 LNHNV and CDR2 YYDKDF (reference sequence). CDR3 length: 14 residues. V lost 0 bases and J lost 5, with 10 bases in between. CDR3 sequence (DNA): TGTGCCACCAGCAGAGAGGGCGTTGGGTATGGCTACACCTTC. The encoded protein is CATSREGVGYGYTF.